This is a list of T cell receptor beta chains from one sample in a study of pediatric ulcerative colitis. Repertoires were generated with immunoSEQ multiplex PCR, while TCRdb's copy carries only in-frame clones and drops some. This table holds 60,000 to 75,000 clones, 70% to 80% found once. Material for sequencing was blood. The source is a boy younger than 18 with moderate ulcerative colitis. Both conserved end residues are part of each CDR3. A D gene is named only where the DNA matches it firmly. Where a row states a size, it is once, few, many or the class of an expanded clone; other rows omit it.

abundance	d_gene	v_gene	j_gene	CDR3nt	CDR3aa
NA	NA	TRBV19	TRBJ1-1	TGTGCCAGTAGTTTTCCGACAGGCACTGAAGCTTTCTTT	CASSFPTGTEAFF
NA	NA	TRBV5-1	TRBJ2-7	TGCGCCAGCAGCTTGGTTAACGGTCTGGGGGAGCAGTACTTC	CASSLVNGLGEQYF
NA	TRBD1	TRBV5-1	TRBJ2-7	TGCGCCAGCAGCTTGGGGACAGGCATTTACGAGCAGTACTTC	CASSLGTGIYEQYF
NA	TRBD1	TRBV7-8	TRBJ1-3	TGTGCCAGCCGGAGTGAGGGGGCAGTCTCTGGAAACACCATATATTTT	CASRSEGAVSGNTIYF
NA	TRBD1	TRBV6-1	TRBJ1-1	TGTGCCAGCAGTGAAAGGGGGCTAGTAGCTGAAGCTTTCTTT	CASSERGLVAEAFF
NA	TRBD2	TRBV7-3	TRBJ2-1	TGTGCCAGCAGCCTCGGGAGGAATGAGCAGTTCTTC	CASSLGRNEQFF
NA	NA	TRBV7-6	TRBJ1-6	TGTGCCAGCAGCTCCCGGGGAGGGGTAAGATCACCCCTCCACTTT	CASSSRGGVRSPLHF
NA	TRBD1	TRBV5-5	TRBJ1-1	TGTGCCAGCAGCACCGACAGGGGTAGGACTGAAGCTTTCTTT	CASSTDRGRTEAFF
NA	NA	TRBV29-1	TRBJ1-1	TGCAGCGTTGTTAGGATGAACACTGAAGCTTTCTTT	CSVVRMNTEAFF
NA	NA	TRBV12-5	TRBJ2-5	TGTGCTAGTGGCCACCGAGAGACCCAGTACTTC	CASGHRETQYF
NA	TRBD1	TRBV27	TRBJ1-2	TGTGCCAGCAGTCCCAGGGGGCGCGCGTCTGGCTACACCTTC	CASSPRGRASGYTF
NA	TRBD1	TRBV9	TRBJ1-1	TGTGCCAGCAGCGCCTGGACAGGGGGCACTGAAGCTTTCTTT	CASSAWTGGTEAFF
NA	TRBD1	TRBV4-1	TRBJ1-1	TGCGCCAGCAGCCTCGGACAGGGGGCGTTCGGCACTGAAGCTTTCTTT	CASSLGQGAFGTEAFF
NA	NA	TRBV5-4	TRBJ2-6	TGTGCCAGCAGCTCCTCGGACAGTCCTTGGGCCAACGTCCTGACTTTC	CASSSSDSPWANVLTF
NA	NA	TRBV7-9	TRBJ1-1	TGTGCCAGCAGCTCCCCTATCGCCGGGGACTCCTTGAACACTGAAGCTTTCTTT	CASSSPIAGDSLNTEAFF
NA	NA	TRBV14	TRBJ2-7	TGTGCCAGCAGCCAAGGCCGGGGATTGAACTACGAGCAGTACTTC	CASSQGRGLNYEQYF
NA	NA	TRBV11-3	TRBJ2-5	TGTGCCAGCAGCTCTTCCGTAGCGGACCGGCAAGAGACCCAGTACTTC	CASSSSVADRQETQYF
NA	TRBD1	TRBV10-1	TRBJ1-5	TGCGCCAGCAGGAAGAAATGTTCGGACAGGGGGGATGGCAATCAGCCCCAGCATTTT	CASRKKCSDRGDGNQPQHF
NA	NA	TRBV10-3	TRBJ1-2	TGTGCCACGCGGGGCGGGAGGGATCCTAACTATGGCTACACCTTC	CATRGGRDPNYGYTF
NA	NA	TRBV18	TRBJ1-1	TGTGCCAGCTTCACGGTTCAGGGTAGCACTGAAGCTTTCTTT	CASFTVQGSTEAFF
NA	TRBD1	TRBV27	TRBJ1-5	TGTGCCAGCAGGCAGGGGGTTTATCAGCCCCAGCATTTT	CASRQGVYQPQHF
few	NA	TRBV7-9	TRBJ1-2	TGTGCCAGCACGGACAGCTTCTATGGCTACACCTTC	CASTDSFYGYTF
NA	NA	TRBV5-1	TRBJ2-7	TGCGCCAGCGCCTTTAGCGCAGGGGCCTACGAGCAGTACTTC	CASAFSAGAYEQYF
NA	NA	TRBV6-1	TRBJ2-7	TGTGCCAGCAGCACAGTACAGGGCTCCTACGAGCAGTACTTC	CASSTVQGSYEQYF
NA	TRBD1	TRBV7-9	TRBJ1-3	TGTGCCAGCAGCGCGGGACAGGGGGCCACAGGTGGAAACACCATATATTTT	CASSAGQGATGGNTIYF
medium-sized	NA	TRBV9	TRBJ2-7	TGTGCCAGCAGCGTTGGGCCCGCTGTGTACGAGCAGTACTTC	CASSVGPAVYEQYF
NA	TRBD2	TRBV2	TRBJ2-1	TGTGCCATAGGACTAGCGGTCAACAATGAGCAGTTCTTC	CAIGLAVNNEQFF
once	NA	TRBV7-8	TRBJ2-7	TGTGCCAGCAGCCCGCCTACAGAGTACGAGCAGTACTTC	CASSPPTEYEQYF
NA	NA	TRBV25-1	TRBJ1-5	TGTGCCAGCAGTCCCCTCCACGGCAATCAGCCCCAGCATTTT	CASSPLHGNQPQHF
NA	NA	TRBV5-1	TRBJ1-1	TGCGCCAGCAGCCCACGTGGGGCGGGGGACACTGAAGCTTTCTTT	CASSPRGAGDTEAFF
NA	NA	TRBV18	TRBJ2-3	TGTGCCAGCTCACCTGGGGGCTCTAGCACAGATACGCAGTATTTT	CASSPGGSSTDTQYF
NA	NA	TRBV5-4	TRBJ2-1	TGTGCCAGCAGCTTGGAAGGGGCACGCTACAATGAGCAGTTCTTC	CASSLEGARYNEQFF
NA	NA	TRBV11-2	TRBJ2-7	TGTGCCAGCAGTCGAGAGGGCAATATCCCTTACGAGCAGTACTTC	CASSREGNIPYEQYF